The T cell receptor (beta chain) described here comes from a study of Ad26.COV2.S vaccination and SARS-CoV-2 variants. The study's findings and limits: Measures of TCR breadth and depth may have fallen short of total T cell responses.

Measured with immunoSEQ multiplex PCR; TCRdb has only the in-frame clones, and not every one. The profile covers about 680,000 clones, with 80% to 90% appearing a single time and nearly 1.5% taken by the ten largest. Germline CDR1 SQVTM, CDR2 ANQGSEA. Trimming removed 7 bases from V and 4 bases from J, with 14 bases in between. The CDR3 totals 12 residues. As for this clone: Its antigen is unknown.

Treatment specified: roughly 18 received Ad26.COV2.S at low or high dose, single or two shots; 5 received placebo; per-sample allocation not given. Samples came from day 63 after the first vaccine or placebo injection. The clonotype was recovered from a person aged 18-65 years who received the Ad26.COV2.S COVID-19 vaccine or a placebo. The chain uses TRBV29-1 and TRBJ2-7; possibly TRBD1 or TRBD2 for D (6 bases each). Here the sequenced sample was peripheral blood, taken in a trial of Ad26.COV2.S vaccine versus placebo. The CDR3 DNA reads TGCAGCGCCGGCCAGGGGAGGTACGAGCAGTACTTC. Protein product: CSAGQGRYEQYF.